This is a list of T cell receptor beta chains from one sample in a study of technical replicates of blood from a few donors. Repertoires were generated with immunoSEQ multiplex PCR, while TCRdb's copy carries only in-frame clones and drops some. The sample holds tens of thousands of clones; 93% are singletons and the top ten take roughly 0.26%. Sequenced sample: T cells isolated from PBMCs. Every receptor here comes from a human donor in good health. Each CDR3 is given without its conserved first and last residue.

TRBV7-9	TRBJ2-5	ASSLPPGTSGETQY
TRBV19	TRBJ1-2	ASSNSDFSPNYGYT
TRBV5-1	TRBJ2-3	ASSLGSGLSTDTQY
TRBV29-1	TRBJ2-3	SVVHRPGENTDTQY
TRBV5-1	TRBJ2-7	ASSWDWGEQY
TRBV4-2	TRBJ1-2	ASSQDLTGDGYT
TRBV5-1	TRBJ1-5	ASSEEGNQPQH
TRBV6-5	TRBJ1-4	ASSGTAGEKLF
TRBV5-1	TRBJ2-2	ASSLASPNTGELF
TRBV2	TRBJ2-3	ASTDEGAADTQY
TRBV4-1	TRBJ1-1	ASSPRGPEDTEAF
TRBV7-8	TRBJ2-7	ASSLRTSGNYEQY
TRBV6-1	TRBJ2-1	ASSERTSGYNEQF
TRBV2	TRBJ1-2	ASSEGARGGYGYT
TRBV5-1	TRBJ2-7	ASSFVDRGQDEQY
TRBV10-3	TRBJ2-6	AISRGISGANVLT
TRBV5-6	TRBJ1-2	ASIGTGTYGYT
TRBV5-4	TRBJ1-6	ASSVITGTSPLH
TRBV6-6	TRBJ1-5	ASMRTGNRDQPQH
TRBV5-4	TRBJ2-1	ASSPRGGGDEQF
TRBV28	TRBJ2-1	ASSPGLAGDRGQF
TRBV11-3	TRBJ2-2	ASSFSPGAGELF
TRBV30	TRBJ1-1	AWNKTPGGEAF
TRBV6-1	TRBJ1-2	ASREGAGYGYT
TRBV27	TRBJ1-2	ASSLGGNSGYT
TRBV28	TRBJ2-7	ASSFKTSGISNEQY
TRBV27	TRBJ2-7	ASSVGGPSYEQY
TRBV27	TRBJ2-3	ATQDRGSPTDTQY
TRBV7-9	TRBJ1-4	ASSPRQGGEKLF
TRBV6-5	TRBJ2-7	ASSYSGLAGAYEQY
TRBV2	TRBJ2-1	ASSDRGADEQF
TRBV2	TRBJ2-5	ASSERTGYETQY
TRBV5-5	TRBJ1-5	ASSLELGVSGQPQH
TRBV7-9	TRBJ2-1	ASSAGTVHNEQF
TRBV7-9	TRBJ2-7	ASSQEPPTGNSYEQY
TRBV4-2	TRBJ2-1	ASSQRAWVAGENEQF
TRBV6-1	TRBJ1-6	ASSEALGSGDSPLH